One sample yielded the 26 T cell receptor beta chains listed below, sequenced in a study of T cell changes during pregnancy in multiple sclerosis. TCRdb's table, derived via immunoSEQ multiplex PCR, lists solely in-frame clones and lacks some. This sample has some 39,000 clones, with around 92% found just once. What was sequenced was PBMCs (not recorded whether the cells were cultured). The receptors were sampled from a female donor with multiple sclerosis, enrolled in a pregnancy study.

The chain carries TRBV11-2 and TRBJ2-7, with a possible D match to TRBD2 (5 bases). The V end lost 5 bases, the J end lost 6 bases, and 11 bases lay between the germline ends. Germline CDR1 is SGHAT and CDR2 is FQNNGV. This CDR3 spans 12 amino acids. As DNA, the CDR3 is TGTGCCAGCAGCCACCGCCGGGGCGAGCAGTACTTC. This codes for CASSHRRGEQYF.

The rearrangement uses TRBV9 and TRBJ2-2; D unresolved. Germline V lookup: CDR1 SGDLS, CDR2 YYNGEE. CDR3 length: 14 amino acids. The ends were cut back, 1 base at V and 3 bases at J, with 7 bases in the middle. The CDR3 DNA reads TGTGCCAGCAGCGTAAGCAGATACACCGGGGAGCTGTTTTTT. Protein: CASSVSRYTGELFF.

As DNA, the CDR3 is TGTGCCAGCAGCAAATTGAACAGAACAGATACGCAGTATTTT. This sequence encodes CASSKLNRTDTQYF. The V call is TRBV21-1, the J call TRBJ2-3; no check of the table's D call, TRBD1, against the DNA was made. TRBV21-1 is reported as a pseudogene. The CDR3 covers 14 residues.

The chain couples TRBV11-3 to TRBJ2-1; 15 nucleotides line up with TRBD2. Germline V lookup: CDR1 SGHNT, CDR2 YENEEA. This CDR3 spans 16 amino acids. V gave up 1 base and J gave up 9 bases; unmatched junction bases: 4. The CDR3 DNA reads TGTGCCAGCAGCTTAGCGGGACTAGCGGGAGGCGCTGAGCAGTTCTTC. This gives the protein CASSLAGLAGGAEQFF.

The chain links TRBV19 to TRBJ1-3; no reliable D call. The length of the CDR3 is 10 residues. The ends were cut back, 8 bases at V and 5 bases at J, with 4 bases in the middle. Germline loops: CDR1 LNHDA, CDR2 SQIVND (reference sequence). CDR3 sequence reads: CASERNTIYF. For the CDR3, the DNA is TGTGCCAGTGAAAGAAACACCATATATTTT. The full variable domain, completed using reference TRBV19 and TRBJ1-3, is DGGITQSPKYLFRKEGQNVTLSCEQNLNHDAMYWYRQDPGQGLRLIYYSQIVNDFQKGDIAEGYSVSREKKESFPLTVTSAQKNPTAFYLCASERNTIYFGEGSWLTVV.

This clone was detected once. As DNA, the CDR3 is TGTGCCATCAGTGTCCTTGACGAGCGGGAGAATAGCGGTACCCCGTCTAGCACAGATACGCAGTATTTT. Translated, it gives CAISVLDERENSGTPSSTDTQYF. The V gene is TRBV10-3, the J gene TRBJ2-3; TRBD2 agrees at 8 bases. Trimming cost V 4 bases and J 0 bases; bases outside gene matches: 27. Germline CDR1 ENHRY, CDR2 SYGVKD. The CDR3 is 23 amino acids.

Only one count was recorded for this clone. The chain is built from TRBV5-1 and TRBJ2-7; TRBD1 agrees at 7 bases. The CDR3 has 16 amino acids. CDR1 and CDR2 from the germline V gene are SGHRS and YFSETQ. V gave up 3 bases and J gave up 4 bases; unmatched junction bases: 13. Here the CDR3 reads CASSSTVPGQKYEQYF. The CDR3 coding sequence is TGCGCCAGCAGCTCTACCGTGCCGGGACAGAAGTACGAGCAGTACTTC.

DNA of the CDR3: TGCGCCAGCAGCCGGGACAGCCAAAACACCGGGGAGCTGTTTTTT. Translation: CASSRDSQNTGELFF. J is TRBJ2-2 and V is TRBV5-1; 7 nucleotides align to TRBD1. The germline CDR1 and CDR2 sequences are SGHRS and YFSETQ. This CDR3 contains 15 residues. Trimming removed 4 bases from V and 2 bases from J; junction bases left unmatched: 5.

This clone was observed a few times. The rearrangement links TRBV5-8 to TRBJ1-2, with TRBD1 as a possible D gene (6 bases). The CDR3 totals 14 residues. Trimming took 9 bases from V and 4 from J, leaving 19 bases between them. Germline CDR1 SGHTS, CDR2 YDEGEE. CDR3 sequence reads: CATNVGGASYGYTF. The CDR3 nucleotides are TGTGCCACCAACGTGGGGGGGGCAAGCTATGGCTACACCTTC.

The chain joins TRBV5-1 to TRBJ2-5; 7 nucleotides match TRBD2. Germline CDR1 and CDR2: SGHRS and YFSETQ. V lost 1 base, J lost 0 bases, and 3 bases stayed unmatched. The CDR3 has 15 residues. CDR3 in amino acids: CASSLILADQETQYF. For the CDR3, the DNA is TGCGCCAGCAGCTTGATTCTAGCGGACCAAGAGACCCAGTACTTC.

This chain uses TRBV11-3 with TRBJ1-1; the D gene is possibly TRBD1 (6 bases). This CDR3 is 11 amino acids long. V was shortened by 4 bases and J by 8 bases, with 8 bases between the two germline ends. From germline, CDR1 is SGHNT and CDR2 YENEEA. DNA for the CDR3: TGTGCCAGCAGCTCGGACAGAGAAGCTTTCTTT. Residues: CASSSDREAFF.

The genes are TRBV27 and TRBJ2-3; D unclear. CDR3 length: 15 residues. Germline CDR1 reads MNHEY; CDR2 reads SMNVEV (reference sequence). Trimming stripped 3 bases from V and 0 bases from J, with 10 bases between. The CDR3 DNA reads as TGTGCCAGCAGTTTTCTATTGAGGAGCACAGATACGCAGTATTTT. It specifies CASSFLLRSTDTQYF.

This clone was found once. V and J are TRBV18 and TRBJ2-5; D tentatively reads TRBD1 or TRBD2 (5 bases each). Germline V gene lookup returns CDR1 KGHSH and CDR2 LQKENI. Trimming took 3 bases from V and 5 from J, leaving 13 bases between them. The CDR3 has 14 residues. CDR3 coding DNA: TGTGCCAGCTCACCTCGGGGTTCAGGGGAGACCCAGTACTTC. Translated: CASSPRGSGETQYF.

The chain combines TRBV19 with TRBJ1-4; D unresolved. Germline values: CDR1 LNHDA, CDR2 SQIVND (reference sequence). V was shortened by 2 bases and J by 7 bases, with 5 bases between the two germline ends. CDR3 length: 12 residues. CDR3 amino acids: CASSIQSEKLFF. The CDR3 DNA reads as TGTGCCAGTAGTATACAGTCTGAAAAACTGTTTTTT. Drawing the rest from reference TRBV19 and TRBJ1-4, the complete variable domain is DGGITQSPKYLFRKEGQNVTLSCEQNLNHDAMYWYRQDPGQGLRLIYYSQIVNDFQKGDIAEGYSVSREKKESFPLTVTSAQKNPTAFYLCASSIQSEKLFFGSGTQLSVL.

The CDR3 is CASSDSGSGRAATGELFF. As DNA, the CDR3 is TGTGCCAGCAGTGACTCGGGTAGCGGGAGGGCCGCCACCGGGGAGCTGTTTTTT. The rearrangement links TRBV6-4 to TRBJ2-2, with 11 bases aligning to TRBD2. V shed 0 bases, J shed 4 bases, and the junction held 7 bases outside the gene matches. This CDR3 has 18 residues. Per the germline V gene, CDR1 is MRHNA and CDR2 is SNTAGT.

This chain connects TRBV7-9 to TRBJ1-1; D is undetermined. CDR3 size: 14 residues. V gave up 4 bases and J gave up 2 bases, with 11 bases separating them. Germline V CDR1 and CDR2: SEHNR, FQNEAQ (reference sequence). In nucleotides, the CDR3 is TGTGCCAGCAGCTCCCCGGGCAGAAACACTGAAGCTTTCTTT. Translation: CASSSPGRNTEAFF. The full variable domain, with the rest looked up from reference TRBV7-9 and TRBJ1-1, is DTGVSQNPRHKITKRGQNVTFRCDPISEHNRLYWYRQTLGQGPEFLTYFQNEAQLEKSRLLSDRFSAERPKGSFSTLEIQRTEQGDSAMYLCASSSPGRNTEAFFGQGTRLTVV.

The V and J genes are TRBV5-6 and TRBJ2-7; weak D call: TRBD2 (5 bases). Germline loops: CDR1 SGHDT, CDR2 YYEEEE. The CDR3 is 14 amino acids. The V gene lost 4 bases and the J gene lost 3 bases, with 14 bases spanning the gap. CDR3 coding DNA: TGTGCCAGCAGCCGAGAGGGTTGGGACTACGAGCAGTACTTC. Protein sequence: CASSREGWDYEQYF.

The chain links TRBV4-2 to TRBJ2-3; 7 bases are shared with TRBD2. Germline V CDR1 and CDR2: LGHNA, YNFKEQ. CDR3 size: 18 residues. Trimming cost V 4 bases and J 3 bases; bases outside gene matches: 16. CDR3 loop: CASSRSIWFGRKTDTQYF. The CDR3 DNA reads as TGTGCCAGCAGCCGCAGTATCTGGTTCGGGAGGAAAACAGATACGCAGTATTTT.

The V call is TRBV30, the J call TRBJ2-1, with TRBD2 matching over 7 bases. CDR3 length equals 14 residues. Germline CDR1 is GTSNPN and CDR2 is SVGIG (reference sequence). Trimming cost V 4 bases and J 10 bases; bases outside gene matches: 13. The CDR3 DNA reads TGTGCCTGGACCGAAGGGAGGGCTTGGTACGAGCAGTTCTTC. Its protein product is CAWTEGRAWYEQFF.

The chain recombines TRBV30 with TRBJ1-3; D is uncertain. Germline V lookup: CDR1 GTSNPN, CDR2 SVGIG (reference sequence). V was shortened by 5 bases and J by 3 bases, with 5 bases between the two germline ends. CDR3 length equals 11 residues. The CDR3 DNA reads TGTGCCTGGGACGGTGGAAACACCATATATTTT. It translates to CAWDGGNTIYF.

The chain recombines TRBV18 with TRBJ1-5; 8 bases match TRBD1. Germline V CDR1 and CDR2: KGHSH, LQKENI. The CDR3 is made up of 14 amino acids. Unmatched junction bases numbered 0, after V lost 3 bases and J lost 2 bases. DNA of the CDR3: TGTGCCAGCTCACCGGGACAGGGCAATCAGCCCCAGCATTTT. The encoded protein is CASSPGQGNQPQHF.

The V call is TRBV19, the J call TRBJ1-5; D gene ambiguous. Per the germline V gene, CDR1 is LNHDA and CDR2 is SQIVND (reference sequence). The CDR3 covers 14 residues. Trimming took 3 bases from V and 2 from J, leaving 8 bases between them. Here the CDR3 DNA reads TGTGCCAGTAGTATCCCGGTGGGCAATCAGCCCCAGCATTTT. Residues: CASSIPVGNQPQHF. Combining the CDR3 with reference TRBV19 and TRBJ1-5 gives the whole variable domain DGGITQSPKYLFRKEGQNVTLSCEQNLNHDAMYWYRQDPGQGLRLIYYSQIVNDFQKGDIAEGYSVSREKKESFPLTVTSAQKNPTAFYLCASSIPVGNQPQHFGDGTRLSIL.

This sequence joins TRBV2 and TRBJ2-7; 15 bases fit TRBD2. The J segment lost 1 base and the V segment lost 10 bases, leaving 5 bases of the junction unmatched. CDR1 and CDR2 (germline): SNHLY, FYNNEI. CDR3 length: 15 amino acids. The CDR3 here is CATGLAGGKSYEQYF. CDR3 nucleotide sequence: TGTGCCACCGGACTAGCGGGAGGGAAGTCCTACGAGCAGTACTTC.

The rearrangement links TRBV5-1 to TRBJ1-1; D might be TRBD1 (6 bases). The CDR3 is 15 amino acids. The ends were cut back, 1 base at V and 1 base at J, with 11 bases in the middle. The V gene's germline CDR1 is SGHRS and CDR2 YFSETQ. In DNA, the CDR3 is TGCGCCAGCAGCTTGATTACGGGACAGAACACTGAAGCTTTCTTT. It encodes CASSLITGQNTEAFF.

The CDR3 DNA reads TGTGCCAGCAGTGAATTCCCGGGACTAGCGGGAGAATCCGTCGAGCAGTACTTC. Its protein product is CASSEFPGLAGESVEQYF. The J gene is TRBJ2-7, the V gene TRBV2, with 14 bases fitting TRBD2. This CDR3 spans 18 amino acids. Germline V gene data show CDR1 as SNHLY and CDR2 as FYNNEI. J lost 6 bases, V lost 2 bases, and 12 bases had no gene match.

This clone was counted once. This chain uses TRBV28 with TRBJ2-1; D possibly matches TRBD1 or TRBD2 (7 bases each). Trimming removed 2 bases at V and 8 bases at J, with 16 bases between. Germline CDR1 and CDR2: MDHEN and SYDVKM. The CDR3 runs to 15 residues. The DNA for the CDR3 is TGTGCCAGCAGTTTAAACAGGGGCGGGGGAGATGAGCAGTTCTTC. Its translation: CASSLNRGGGDEQFF.